The 20 T cell receptor beta chains listed next were all sequenced from one sample in a study of cytomegalovirus exposure and HLA in healthy donors. The PCR employed 60 Vbeta primers together with 13 Jbeta primers. This table comes from immunoSEQ multiplex PCR, and its TCRdb copy is limited to in-frame clones, with some not included. The sample holds 99,000 or so clones; over 9% are singletons and the top ten take under 6.5%. The sequencing sample was made of PBMCs. The receptor set was obtained from a man aged 35-49 years in good health and CMV-seropositive.

The chain combines TRBV5-1 with TRBJ2-7, with 7 positions matching TRBD2. CDR1 is SGHRS and CDR2 is YFSETQ in the germline V gene. CDR3 size: 18 residues. The V and J ends lost 2 bases and 7 bases, in that order; junction bases with no gene match: 21. This chain's CDR3 is CASSFQGLVGGRVGEQYF. CDR3 bases: TGCGCCAGCAGCTTCCAAGGGCTGGTTGGCGGGAGAGTAGGAGAGCAGTACTTC.

This clone appeared a few times. The V call is TRBV10-1, the J call TRBJ2-7, with D maybe TRBD2 (5 bases). Trimming took 6 bases from V and 2 from J, leaving 11 bases between them. The CDR3 loop spans 13 amino acids. Germline CDR1 and CDR2: WNHNN and SYGVQD (reference sequence). The CDR3 loop reads CASRSDFPYEQYF. The DNA of the CDR3 is TGCGCCAGCAGGTCGGACTTTCCCTACGAGCAGTACTTC.

The V gene is TRBV19, the J gene TRBJ2-1; TRBD1 is a possible D gene (5 bases). V was cut by 6 bases and J by 4 bases, with 10 bases left in between. CDR1 and CDR2 (germline): LNHDA, SQIVND (reference sequence). The CDR3 runs to 13 residues. This CDR3 is CASRGDSYNEQFF. DNA of the CDR3: TGTGCCAGTAGGGGTGACAGTTACAATGAGCAGTTCTTC.

In this sample, this clone turned up many times. This sequence joins TRBV27 and TRBJ1-2, with 7 bases fitting TRBD1. The germline gives CDR1 MNHEY, CDR2 SMNVEV (reference sequence). This CDR3 spans 14 amino acids. With V trimmed by 5 bases and J by 7 bases, 10 bases remained unmatched. CDR3 protein: CASSPQRQGGGYTF. For the CDR3, the DNA is TGTGCCAGCAGTCCCCAAAGACAGGGTGGTGGCTACACCTTC.

The chain couples TRBV5-1 to TRBJ1-1; 7 bases agree with TRBD1. With 2 bases clipped from V and 2 bases from J, the junction kept 6 bases outside the gene matches. The germline V gene encodes CDR1 SGHRS and CDR2 YFSETQ. The CDR3 loop spans 15 amino acids. This CDR3 is CASSFPDRENTEAFF. CDR3 in DNA: TGCGCCAGCAGCTTCCCTGACAGGGAAAACACTGAAGCTTTCTTT.

This rearrangement joins TRBV6-6 to TRBJ2-5; the match to TRBD2 covers 9 bases. Germline trimming cut 6 bases from V and 7 bases from J; bases unmatched to any gene: 15. CDR3 length: 16 residues. Germline CDR1 is MNHNY and CDR2 is SVGAGI (reference sequence). Here the CDR3 DNA reads TGTGCCAGCAGCTACAACTTGCGGGAGGGCCGGGGGACCCAGTACTTC. It codes for CASSYNLREGRGTQYF.

This clone was detected only a few times. The rearrangement links TRBV28 to TRBJ1-3; 7 nucleotides line up with TRBD1. This CDR3 is built from 15 residues. CDR1 MDHEN and CDR2 SYDVKM come from the germline V gene. V gave up 7 bases and J gave up 2 bases; unmatched junction bases: 8. CDR3 loop: CASTLGTAAGNTIYF. The CDR3 region has the DNA TGTGCCAGCACCCTAGGGACAGCGGCTGGAAACACCATATATTTT.

The V gene is TRBV11-2, the J gene TRBJ1-2; tentative D call: TRBD1 (5 bases). The germline CDR1 and CDR2 sequences are SGHAT and FQNNGV. Trimming pared 5 bases from V and 0 bases from J, leaving 13 bases between. This CDR3 is 15 amino acids long. CDR3 loop: CASSHNRRPNYGYTF. The CDR3, as DNA: TGTGCCAGCAGCCACAACAGGCGACCTAACTATGGCTACACCTTC.

This clone was observed a few times. The genes are TRBV6-5 and TRBJ1-6, with 9 nucleotides matching TRBD1. Germline lookup yields CDR1 MNHEY and CDR2 SVGAGI. The junction had 5 bases not matched to a gene; V was cut back by 4 bases and J by 7 bases. This CDR3 has 15 residues. CDR3 sequence (DNA): TGTGCCAGCAGTTCCCCGGGACAGGGAAATTCACCCCTCCACTTT. Translating gives CASSSPGQGNSPLHF.

Only a few counts were recorded for this clone. The junction departs from germline at one end; a sequencing error may be responsible. The rearrangement uses TRBV19 and TRBJ2-1; D not certain. CDR1 is LNHDA and CDR2 is SQIVND in the germline V gene (reference sequence). The CDR3 covers 13 residues. CDR3 sequence: CASRRQAYTEQFF. Written as DNA, the CDR3 is TGTGCCAGTAGGCGTCAGGCCTACACTGAGCAGTTCTTC.

The rearrangement uses TRBV27 and TRBJ2-7, with 9 positions matching TRBD1. The CDR3 is made up of 15 amino acids. Germline CDR1 and CDR2: MNHEY and SMNVEV (reference sequence). The J segment lost 2 bases and the V segment lost 7 bases, leaving 9 bases of the junction unmatched. The CDR3 region has the DNA TGTGCCAGCACCTCTCGCGGGACAGGGACCTACGAGCAGTACTTC. Translation: CASTSRGTGTYEQYF.

The chain uses TRBV6-5 and TRBJ1-5, with TRBD1 matching 7 bases. Germline V CDR1 and CDR2: MNHEY, SVGAGI. CDR3 length equals 14 residues. V gave up 6 bases and J gave up 7 bases; unmatched junction bases: 9. The CDR3: CASRRTGGDQPQHF. The CDR3, as DNA: TGTGCCAGCAGAAGGACAGGAGGTGACCAGCCCCAGCATTTT.

This sequence joins TRBV25-1 and TRBJ2-1; 8 nucleotides line up with TRBD2. The CDR3 sequence is 17 residues long. Germline CDR1 and CDR2: MGHDK and SYGVNS. Trimming removed 2 bases from V and 10 bases from J; junction bases left unmatched: 16. The CDR3 here is CASSEVKPGGEGSEQFF. Here the CDR3 DNA reads TGTGCCAGCAGTGAAGTCAAGCCCGGGGGGGAGGGCAGCGAGCAGTTCTTC.

This clone appeared a few times. The chain has TRBV7-9 and TRBJ2-2, with 8 bases that match TRBD2. V was pared by 5 bases and J by 4 bases, with 9 bases of the junction left unmatched. CDR1 is SEHNR and CDR2 is FQNEAQ in the germline V gene (reference sequence). The CDR3 spans 16 residues. For the CDR3, the DNA is TGTGCCAGCAGCCCACCCGGGACTAGAAGCACCGGGGAGCTGTTTTTT. Protein sequence: CASSPPGTRSTGELFF. The full variable domain, its missing parts supplied by reference TRBV7-9 and TRBJ2-2, is DTGVSQNPRHKITKRGQNVTFRCDPISEHNRLYWYRQTLGQGPEFLTYFQNEAQLEKSRLLSDRFSAERPKGSFSTLEIQRTEQGDSAMYLCASSPPGTRSTGELFFGEGSRLTVL.

The chain links TRBV5-4 to TRBJ2-1; TRBD2 agrees at 13 bases. V lost 4 bases and J lost 9; bases outside the gene matches: 16. CDR1 is SGHNT, CDR2 YYREEE, per germline (reference sequence). The CDR3 is 18 residues long. The CDR3 loop reads CASSKVVLRTSGSVEQFF. The CDR3 nucleotides are TGTGCCAGCAGCAAAGTCGTACTGCGGACTAGCGGGAGTGTTGAGCAGTTCTTC.

This clone was counted a few times. The chain employs TRBV5-6 and TRBJ1-1; no definite D call. Trimming left V 0 bases short and J 11 bases short, with 8 bases between. The CDR3 sequence is 11 residues long. The germline gives CDR1 SGHDT, CDR2 YYEEEE. The CDR3 bases are TGTGCCAGCAGCTTGGGAGGGAAGGCTTTCTTT. Protein: CASSLGGKAFF. Variable domain in full (rest from reference TRBV5-6 and TRBJ1-1): DAGVTQSPTHLIKTRGQQVTLRCSPKSGHDTVSWYQQALGQGPQFIFQYYEEEERQRGNFPDRFSGHQFPNYSSELNVNALLLGDSALYLCASSLGGKAFFGQGTRLTVV.

The V gene is TRBV9, the J gene TRBJ2-5, with 9 bases lining up with TRBD2. V was clipped by 2 bases and J by 0 bases; unmatched bases: 5. Per germline, CDR1 SGDLS and CDR2 YYNGEE. The CDR3 has 16 amino acids. The CDR3 nucleotides are TGTGCCAGCAGCGTCCGACTAGCGGCTAACCAAGAGACCCAGTACTTC. Translation: CASSVRLAANQETQYF.

This clone has a handful of counts. The chain is built from TRBV4-1 and TRBJ1-2, with D possibly TRBD1 on 5 matching bases. The germline V gene has CDR1 MGHRA and CDR2 YSYEKL. This CDR3 has 14 amino acids. V gave up 3 bases and J gave up 6 bases, with 14 bases separating them. CDR3 nucleotides: TGCGCCAGCAGCCAGACCTACCGGGGGGATGGCTACACCTTC. Encoded protein: CASSQTYRGDGYTF.

A few counts support this clone. CDR3 sequence (DNA): TGCGCCAGCAGGACAGGTGCGGGAAACACCATATATTTT. It codes for CASRTGAGNTIYF. The rearrangement links TRBV10-2 to TRBJ1-3; a weak D match, TRBD1 (6 bases). V lost 6 bases and J 4 bases, leaving 10 bases between the germline ends. Per the germline V gene, CDR1 is WSHSY and CDR2 is SAAADI. The CDR3 contains 13 residues.

The chain links TRBV28 to TRBJ1-2; D ambiguous. From germline, CDR1 is MDHEN and CDR2 SYDVKM. Trimming left V 6 bases short and J 1 base short, with 9 bases between. The CDR3 runs 13 residues. Here the CDR3 reads CASRIQNNYGYTF. DNA of the CDR3: TGTGCCAGCAGGATACAGAATAACTATGGCTACACCTTC.